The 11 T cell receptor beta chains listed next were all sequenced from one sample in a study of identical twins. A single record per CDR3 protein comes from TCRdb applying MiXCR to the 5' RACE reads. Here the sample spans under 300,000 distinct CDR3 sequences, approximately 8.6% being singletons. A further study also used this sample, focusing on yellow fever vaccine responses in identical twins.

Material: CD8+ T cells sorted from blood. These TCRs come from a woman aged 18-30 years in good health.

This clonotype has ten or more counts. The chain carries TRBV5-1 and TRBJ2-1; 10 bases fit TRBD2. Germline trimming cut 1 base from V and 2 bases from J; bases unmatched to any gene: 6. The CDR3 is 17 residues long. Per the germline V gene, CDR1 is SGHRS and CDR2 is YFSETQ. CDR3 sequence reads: CASSLSAAGGPYNEQFF. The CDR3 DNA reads TGCGCCAGCAGCTTGTCGGCAGCGGGGGGGCCCTACAATGAGCAGTTCTTC.

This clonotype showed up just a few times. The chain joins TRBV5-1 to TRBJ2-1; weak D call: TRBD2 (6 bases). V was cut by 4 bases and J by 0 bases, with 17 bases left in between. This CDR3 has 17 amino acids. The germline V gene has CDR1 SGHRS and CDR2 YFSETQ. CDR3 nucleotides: TGCGCCAGCAGCCCCGGGGCTCGGGAGAGCTCCTACAATGAGCAGTTCTTC. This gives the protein CASSPGARESSYNEQFF.

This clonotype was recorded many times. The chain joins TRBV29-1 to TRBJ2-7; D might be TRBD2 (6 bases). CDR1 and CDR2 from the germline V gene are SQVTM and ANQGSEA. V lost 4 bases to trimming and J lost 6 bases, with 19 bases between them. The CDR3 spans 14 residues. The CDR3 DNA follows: TGCAGCGTTGGACGAGTTGGCGGGGTTGCCGAGCAGTACTTC. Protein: CSVGRVGGVAEQYF.

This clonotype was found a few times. CDR3 in DNA: TGTGCCATCAACGCAGGGAATTCCCACAATGAGCAGTTCTTC. Translated: CAINAGNSHNEQFF. The chain recombines TRBV10-3 with TRBJ2-1; D might be TRBD1 (5 bases). The length of the CDR3 is 14 residues. The V and J ends lost 7 bases and 5 bases respectively, with 15 bases between them. Germline values: CDR1 ENHRY, CDR2 SYGVKD.

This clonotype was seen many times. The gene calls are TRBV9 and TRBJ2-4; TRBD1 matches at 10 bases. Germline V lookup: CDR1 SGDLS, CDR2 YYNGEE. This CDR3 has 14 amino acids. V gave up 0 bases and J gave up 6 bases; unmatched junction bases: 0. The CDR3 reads CASSVGDRGNIQYF. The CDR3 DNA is TGTGCCAGCAGCGTAGGGGACAGGGGAAACATTCAGTACTTC.

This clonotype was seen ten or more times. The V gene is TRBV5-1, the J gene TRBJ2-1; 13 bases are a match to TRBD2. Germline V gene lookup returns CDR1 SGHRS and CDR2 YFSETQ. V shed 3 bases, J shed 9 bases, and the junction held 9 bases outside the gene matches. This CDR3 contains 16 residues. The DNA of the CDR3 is TGCGCCAGCAGCTACCTTACTAGCGGGGGGGCTGGTGAGCAGTTCTTC. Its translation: CASSYLTSGGAGEQFF. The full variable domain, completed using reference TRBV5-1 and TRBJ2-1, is KAGVTQTPRYLIKTRGQQVTLSCSPISGHRSVSWYQQTPGQGLQFLFEYFSETQRNKGNFPGRFSGRQFSNSRSEMNVSTLELGDSALYLCASSYLTSGGAGEQFFGPGTRLTVL.

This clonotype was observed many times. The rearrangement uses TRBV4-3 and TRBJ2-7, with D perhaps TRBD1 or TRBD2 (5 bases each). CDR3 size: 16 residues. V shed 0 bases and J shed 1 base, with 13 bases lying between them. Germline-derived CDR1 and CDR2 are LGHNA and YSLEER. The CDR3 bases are TGCGCCAGCAGCCAAGATGAGGGGCATGTTTCCTACGAGCAGTACTTC. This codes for CASSQDEGHVSYEQYF.

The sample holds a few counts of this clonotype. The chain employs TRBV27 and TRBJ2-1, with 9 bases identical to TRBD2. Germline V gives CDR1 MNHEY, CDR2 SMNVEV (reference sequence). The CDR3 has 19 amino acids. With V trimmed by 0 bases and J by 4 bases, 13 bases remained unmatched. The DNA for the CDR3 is TGTGCCAGCAGTTTATCGGGGTGGATAGCGGGGGCCGGGTACAATGAGCAGTTCTTC. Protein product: CASSLSGWIAGAGYNEQFF.

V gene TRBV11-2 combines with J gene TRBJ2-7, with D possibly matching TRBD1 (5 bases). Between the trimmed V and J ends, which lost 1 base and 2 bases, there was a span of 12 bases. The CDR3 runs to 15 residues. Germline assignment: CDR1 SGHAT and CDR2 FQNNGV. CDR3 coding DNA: TGTGCCAGCAGCTTAGCGACGGTGACAGCCTACGAGCAGTACTTC. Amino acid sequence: CASSLATVTAYEQYF.

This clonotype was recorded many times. CDR3 residues: CASSPGAYTEAFF. CDR3 coding DNA: TGTGCCAGCAGTCCCGGGGCCTACACTGAAGCTTTCTTT. V is TRBV6-2 or TRBV6-3 and J is TRBJ1-1; possible D gene TRBD1, 5 bases. Germline CDR1 MNHEY, CDR2 SVGEGT. This CDR3 is built from 13 residues. Trimming cost V 5 bases and J 3 bases, with 10 bases left between them.

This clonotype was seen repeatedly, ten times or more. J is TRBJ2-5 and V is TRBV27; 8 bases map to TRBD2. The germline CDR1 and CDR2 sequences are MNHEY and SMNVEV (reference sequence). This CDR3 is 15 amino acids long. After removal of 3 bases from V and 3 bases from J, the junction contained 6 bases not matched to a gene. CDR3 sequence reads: CASSFHGGGEETQYF. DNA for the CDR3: TGTGCCAGCAGTTTCCACGGGGGGGGAGAAGAGACCCAGTACTTC.